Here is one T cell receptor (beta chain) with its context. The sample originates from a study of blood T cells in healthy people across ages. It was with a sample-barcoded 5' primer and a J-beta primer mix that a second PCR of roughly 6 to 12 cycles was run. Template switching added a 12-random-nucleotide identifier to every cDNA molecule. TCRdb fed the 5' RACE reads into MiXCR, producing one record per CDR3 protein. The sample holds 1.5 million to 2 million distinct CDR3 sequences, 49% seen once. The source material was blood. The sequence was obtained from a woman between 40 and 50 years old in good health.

The CDR3 spells CATSTGELVIYEQYF. CDR3 sequence (DNA): TGTGCCACCTCGACAGGGGAGTTGGTAATCTACGAGCAGTACTTC. The V gene is TRBV11-2, the J gene TRBJ2-4; 8 bases are a match to TRBD1. The assigned J gene may be wrong: the sequence end matches TRBJ2-7 better. CDR1 is SGHAT and CDR2 is FQNNGV in the germline V gene. CDR3 length equals 15 residues.